Below are 8 T cell receptor beta chains sequenced from a single sample in a study of radiation and T cells in renal cell carcinoma. The time point is: blood 4 weeks post-SBRT, at nephrectomy. Treatment: 15 Gy SBRT to primary tumor, nephrectomy 4 weeks later. Data came from immunoSEQ multiplex PCR; TCRdb stores just in-frame clones and leaves some out. The sample holds around 170,000 clones; 88% are singletons and the top ten take approximately 11%. The sample consisted of blood, taken from a patient whose treatment included radiotherapy and nephrectomy. All receptors come from a woman in her fifties or sixties with renal cell carcinoma.

The chain uses TRBV19 and TRBJ2-7; D unclear. Germline V lookup: CDR1 LNHDA, CDR2 SQIVND (reference sequence). The germline V and J ends were trimmed by 3 bases and 3 bases, with 12 bases remaining between them. The CDR3 sequence is 14 residues long. The DNA of the CDR3 is TGTGCCAGTAGTATTGAGGTAGCAGACTACGAGCAGTACTTC. As protein: CASSIEVADYEQYF.

This clone has only one observation. This chain links TRBV4-1 with TRBJ2-7, with 8 bases fitting TRBD1. The germline V gene encodes CDR1 MGHRA and CDR2 YSYEKL. The V gene end was trimmed by 2 bases and the J gene end by 3 bases; junction bases not matched to a gene: 6. The CDR3 runs 15 residues. The CDR3 nucleotides are TGCGCCAGCAGCCAAACCGACAGGGGAGGCTACGAGCAGTACTTC. It yields the protein CASSQTDRGGYEQYF.

This clone was seen just once. The CDR3 coding sequence is TGCGCCAGCAGTTTAGGCAGAGGCACAGATACGCAGTATTTT. Translating gives CASSLGRGTDTQYF. This rearrangement joins TRBV4-3 to TRBJ2-3; D unclear. The CDR3 extends over 14 amino acids. V dropped 6 bases and J dropped 1 base, with 11 bases sitting between them. From germline, CDR1 is LGHNA and CDR2 YSLEER.

The rearrangement joins TRBV7-3 to TRBJ2-5; TRBD2 agrees at 8 bases. Germline-derived CDR1 and CDR2 are SGHTA and FQGTGA. The junction had 9 bases not matched to a gene; V was cut back by 6 bases and J by 6 bases. This CDR3 has 14 amino acids. The CDR3 DNA follows: TGTGCCAGCAGTCAATCGAGCGGGGGTCAGACCCAGTACTTC. Translated, it gives CASSQSSGGQTQYF.

The chain joins TRBV7-9 to TRBJ1-6, with a tentative D call TRBD1 (5 bases). V lost 5 bases and J lost 3, with 14 bases in between. The CDR3 is 16 residues long. Germline-derived CDR1 and CDR2 are SEHNR and FQNEAQ (reference sequence). As DNA, the CDR3 is TGTGCCAGCAGCCCCGGAACAGGAGGCTATAATTCACCCCTCCACTTT. Amino acid sequence: CASSPGTGGYNSPLHF.

This clone was seen a single time. At the DNA level, this CDR3 is encoded by other sequences in the same sample as well. The V call is TRBV2, the J call TRBJ1-5, with D unresolved. Deletions cut 1 base from V and 3 bases from J, with 4 bases between. Germline CDR1 reads SNHLY; CDR2 reads FYNNEI. This CDR3 region has 13 residues. CDR3 amino acids: CASSEGLNQPQHF. CDR3 in DNA: TGTGCCAGCAGTGAAGGGCTCAATCAGCCCCAGCATTTT.

The CDR3 nucleotides read TGTGCCAGCAGCTTGGGGGGGCTTCACTATGGCTACACCTTC. Its translation: CASSLGGLHYGYTF. The genes are TRBV5-6 and TRBJ1-2; D might be TRBD1 (6 bases). The CDR3 totals 14 residues. The germline V gene encodes CDR1 SGHDT and CDR2 YYEEEE. Trimming took off 0 bases at V and 3 bases at J, with 9 bases between the two ends.

This chain uses TRBV7-2 with TRBJ2-1; 7 bases fit TRBD1. Germline CDR1 SGHTA, CDR2 FQGNSA. The CDR3 sequence is 16 residues long. V lost 4 bases and J lost 5; bases outside the gene matches: 11. The CDR3 DNA is TGTGCCAGCAGCTCTACACGCCTAGGGGGCCACAATGAGCAGTTCTTC. Its translation: CASSSTRLGGHNEQFF.